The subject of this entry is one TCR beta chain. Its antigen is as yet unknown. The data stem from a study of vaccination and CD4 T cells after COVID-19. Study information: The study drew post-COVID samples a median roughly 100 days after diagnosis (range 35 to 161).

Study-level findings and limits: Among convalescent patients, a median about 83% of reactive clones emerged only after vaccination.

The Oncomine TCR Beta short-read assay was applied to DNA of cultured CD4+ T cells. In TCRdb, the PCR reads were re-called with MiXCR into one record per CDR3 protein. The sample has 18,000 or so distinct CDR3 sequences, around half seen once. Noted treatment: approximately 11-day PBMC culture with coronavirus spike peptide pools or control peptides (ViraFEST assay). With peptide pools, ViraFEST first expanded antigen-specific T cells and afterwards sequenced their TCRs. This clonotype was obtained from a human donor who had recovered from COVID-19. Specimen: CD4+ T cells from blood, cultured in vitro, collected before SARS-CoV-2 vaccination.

The CDR3 DNA is TGCGCCAGCAGCCAAGTCTTTCGACCGGATAATTCACCCCTCCACTTT. It specifies CASSQVFRPDNSPLHF. The chain uses TRBV4-1 and TRBJ1-6; no reliable D call. Trimming stripped 1 base from V and 5 bases from J, with 12 bases between. The germline V gene encodes CDR1 MGHRA and CDR2 YSYEKL. The CDR3 length is 16 residues.